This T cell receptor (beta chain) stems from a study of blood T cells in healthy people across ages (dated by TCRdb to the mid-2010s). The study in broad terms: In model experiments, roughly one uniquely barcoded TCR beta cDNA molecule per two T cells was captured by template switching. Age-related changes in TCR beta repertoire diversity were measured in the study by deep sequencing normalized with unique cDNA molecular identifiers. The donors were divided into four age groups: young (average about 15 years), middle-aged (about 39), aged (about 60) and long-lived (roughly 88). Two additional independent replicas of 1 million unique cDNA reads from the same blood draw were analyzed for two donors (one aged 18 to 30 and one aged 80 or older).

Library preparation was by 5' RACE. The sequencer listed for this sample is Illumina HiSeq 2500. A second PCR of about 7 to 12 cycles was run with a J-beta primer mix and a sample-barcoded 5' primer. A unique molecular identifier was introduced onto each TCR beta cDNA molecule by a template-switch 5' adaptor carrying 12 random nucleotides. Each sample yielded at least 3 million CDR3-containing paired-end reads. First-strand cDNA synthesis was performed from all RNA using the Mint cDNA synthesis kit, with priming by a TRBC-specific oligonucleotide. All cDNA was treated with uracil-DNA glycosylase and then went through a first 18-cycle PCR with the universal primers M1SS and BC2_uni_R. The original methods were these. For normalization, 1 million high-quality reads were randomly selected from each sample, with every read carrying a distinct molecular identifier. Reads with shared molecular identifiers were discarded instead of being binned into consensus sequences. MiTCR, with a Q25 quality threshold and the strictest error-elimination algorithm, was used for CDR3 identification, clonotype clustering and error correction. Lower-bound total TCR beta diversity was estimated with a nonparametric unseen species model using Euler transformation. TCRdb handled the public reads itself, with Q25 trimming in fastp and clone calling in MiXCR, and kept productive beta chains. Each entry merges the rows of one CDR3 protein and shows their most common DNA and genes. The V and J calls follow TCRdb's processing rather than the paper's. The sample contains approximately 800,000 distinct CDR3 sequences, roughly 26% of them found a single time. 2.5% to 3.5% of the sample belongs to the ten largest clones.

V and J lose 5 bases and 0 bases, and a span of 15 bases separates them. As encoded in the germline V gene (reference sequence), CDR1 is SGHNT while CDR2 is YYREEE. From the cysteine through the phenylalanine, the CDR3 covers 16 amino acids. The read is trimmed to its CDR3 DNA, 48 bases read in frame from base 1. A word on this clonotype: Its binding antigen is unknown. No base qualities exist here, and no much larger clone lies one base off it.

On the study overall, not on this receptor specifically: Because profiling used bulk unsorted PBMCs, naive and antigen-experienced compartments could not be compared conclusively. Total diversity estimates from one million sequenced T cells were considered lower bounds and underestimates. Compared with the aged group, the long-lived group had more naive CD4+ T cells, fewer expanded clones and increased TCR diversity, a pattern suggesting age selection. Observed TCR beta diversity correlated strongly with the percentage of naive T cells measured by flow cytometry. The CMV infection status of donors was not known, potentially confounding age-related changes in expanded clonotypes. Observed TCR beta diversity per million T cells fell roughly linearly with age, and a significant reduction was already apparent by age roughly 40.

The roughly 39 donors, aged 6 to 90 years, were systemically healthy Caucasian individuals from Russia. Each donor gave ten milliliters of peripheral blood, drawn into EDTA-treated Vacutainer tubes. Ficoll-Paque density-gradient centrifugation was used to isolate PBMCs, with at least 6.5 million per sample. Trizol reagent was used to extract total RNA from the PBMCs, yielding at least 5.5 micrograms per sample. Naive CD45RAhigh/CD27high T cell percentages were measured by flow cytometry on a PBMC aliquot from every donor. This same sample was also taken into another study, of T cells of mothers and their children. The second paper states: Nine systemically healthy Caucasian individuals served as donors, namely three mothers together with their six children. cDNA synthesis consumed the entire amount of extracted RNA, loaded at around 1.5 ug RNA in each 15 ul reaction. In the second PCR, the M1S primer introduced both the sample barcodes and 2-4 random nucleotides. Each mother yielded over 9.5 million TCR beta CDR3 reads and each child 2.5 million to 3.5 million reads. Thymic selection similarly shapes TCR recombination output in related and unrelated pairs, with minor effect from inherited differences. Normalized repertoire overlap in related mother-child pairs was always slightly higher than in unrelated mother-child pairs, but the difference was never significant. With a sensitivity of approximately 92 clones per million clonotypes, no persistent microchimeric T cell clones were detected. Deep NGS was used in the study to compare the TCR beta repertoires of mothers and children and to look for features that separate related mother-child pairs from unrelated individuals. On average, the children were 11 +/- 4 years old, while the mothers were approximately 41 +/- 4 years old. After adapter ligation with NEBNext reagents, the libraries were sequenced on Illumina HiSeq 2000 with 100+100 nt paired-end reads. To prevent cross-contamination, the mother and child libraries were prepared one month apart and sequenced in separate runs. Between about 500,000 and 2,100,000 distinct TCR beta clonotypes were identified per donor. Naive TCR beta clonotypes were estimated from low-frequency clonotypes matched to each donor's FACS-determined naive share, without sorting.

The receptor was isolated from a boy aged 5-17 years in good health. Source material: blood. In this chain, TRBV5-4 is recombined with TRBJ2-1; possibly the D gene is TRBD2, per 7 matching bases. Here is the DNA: TGTGCCAGCAGTTTCGGGGGGCCCCGCTCCTACAATGAGCAGTTCTTC. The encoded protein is CASSFGGPRSYNEQFF.